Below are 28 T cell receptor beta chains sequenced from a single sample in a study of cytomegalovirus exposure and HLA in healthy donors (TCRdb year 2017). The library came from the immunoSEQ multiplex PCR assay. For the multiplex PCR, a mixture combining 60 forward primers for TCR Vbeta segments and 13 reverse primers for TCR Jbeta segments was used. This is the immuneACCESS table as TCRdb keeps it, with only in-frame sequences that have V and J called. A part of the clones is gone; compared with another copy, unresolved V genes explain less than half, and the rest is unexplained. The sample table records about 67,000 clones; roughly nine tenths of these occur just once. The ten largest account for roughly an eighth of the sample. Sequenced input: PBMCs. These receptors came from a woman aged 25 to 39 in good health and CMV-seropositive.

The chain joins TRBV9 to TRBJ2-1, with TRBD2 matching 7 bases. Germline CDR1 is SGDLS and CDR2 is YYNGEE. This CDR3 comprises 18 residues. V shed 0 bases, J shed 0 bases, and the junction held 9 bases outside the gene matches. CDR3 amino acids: CASSVGTGGRDSYNEQFF. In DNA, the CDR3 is TGTGCCAGCAGCGTAGGGACTGGGGGGAGGGACTCCTACAATGAGCAGTTCTTC. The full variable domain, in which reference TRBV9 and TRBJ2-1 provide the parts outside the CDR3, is DSGVTQTPKHLITATGQRVTLRCSPRSGDLSVYWYQQSLDQGLQFLIQYYNGEERAKGNILERFSAQQFPDLHSELNLSSLELGDSALYFCASSVGTGGRDSYNEQFFGPGTRLTVL.

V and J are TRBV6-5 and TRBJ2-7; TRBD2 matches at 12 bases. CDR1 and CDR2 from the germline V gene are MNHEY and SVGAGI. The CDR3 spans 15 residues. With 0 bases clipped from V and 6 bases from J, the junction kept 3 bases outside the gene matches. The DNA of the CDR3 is TGTGCCAGCAGTTACTCGACTAGCGGGAGTACCGAGCAGTACTTC. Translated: CASSYSTSGSTEQYF.

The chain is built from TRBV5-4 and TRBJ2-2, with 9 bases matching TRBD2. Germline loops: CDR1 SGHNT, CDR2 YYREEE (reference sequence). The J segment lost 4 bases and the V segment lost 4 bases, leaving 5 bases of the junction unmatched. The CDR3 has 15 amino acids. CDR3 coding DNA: TGTGCCAGCAGCGAGGGACTAGCCGGCACCGGGGAGCTGTTTTTT. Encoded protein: CASSEGLAGTGELFF. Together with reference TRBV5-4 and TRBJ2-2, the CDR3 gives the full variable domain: ETGVTQSPTHLIKTRGQQVTLRCSSQSGHNTVSWYQQALGQGPQFIFQYYREEENGRGNFPPRFSGLQFPNYSSELNVNALELDDSALYLCASSEGLAGTGELFFGEGSRLTVL.

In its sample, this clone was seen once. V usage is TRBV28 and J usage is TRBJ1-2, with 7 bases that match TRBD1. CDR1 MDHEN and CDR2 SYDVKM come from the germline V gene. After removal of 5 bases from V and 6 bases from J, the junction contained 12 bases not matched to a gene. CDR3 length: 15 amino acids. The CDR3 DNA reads TGTGCCAGCAGTCCGGGGGACAGTTTTGGGGATGGCTACACCTTC. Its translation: CASSPGDSFGDGYTF.

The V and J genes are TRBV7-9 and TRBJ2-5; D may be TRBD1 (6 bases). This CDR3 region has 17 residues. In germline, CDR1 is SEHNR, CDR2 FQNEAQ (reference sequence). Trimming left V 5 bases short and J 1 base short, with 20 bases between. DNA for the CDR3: TGTGCCAGCAGCCCTGCCCTGGCGGGCAGGGGCCAAGAGACCCAGTACTTC. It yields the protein CASSPALAGRGQETQYF.

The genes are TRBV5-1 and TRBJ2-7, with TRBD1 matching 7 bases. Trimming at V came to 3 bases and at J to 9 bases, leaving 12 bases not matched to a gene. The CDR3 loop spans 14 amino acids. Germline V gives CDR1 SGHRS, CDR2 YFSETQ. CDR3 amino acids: CASSYKGQGESQYF. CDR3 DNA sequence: TGCGCCAGCAGCTACAAGGGGCAGGGGGAATCGCAGTACTTC.

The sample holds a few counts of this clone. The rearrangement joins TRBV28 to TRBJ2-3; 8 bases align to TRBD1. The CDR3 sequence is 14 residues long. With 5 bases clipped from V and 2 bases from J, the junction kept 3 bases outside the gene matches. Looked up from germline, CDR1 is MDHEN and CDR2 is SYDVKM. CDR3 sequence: CASSMDRVTDTQYF. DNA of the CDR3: TGTGCCAGCAGTATGGACAGGGTCACAGATACGCAGTATTTT.

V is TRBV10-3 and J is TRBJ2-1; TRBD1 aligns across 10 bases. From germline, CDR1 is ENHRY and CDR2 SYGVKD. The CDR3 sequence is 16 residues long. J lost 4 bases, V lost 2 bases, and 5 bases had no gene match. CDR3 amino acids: CAISERGQGPYNEQFF. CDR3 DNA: TGTGCCATCAGTGAGCGGGGACAGGGGCCTTACAATGAGCAGTTCTTC.

The CDR3 reads CASSQGLAGAADTQYF. CDR3 nucleotide sequence: TGTGCCAGCAGCCAAGGCCTAGCGGGAGCAGCAGATACGCAGTATTTT. V usage is TRBV4-2 and J usage is TRBJ2-3; 10 nucleotides line up with TRBD2. CDR3 size: 16 residues. From germline, CDR1 is LGHNA and CDR2 YNFKEQ. V was pared by 1 base and J by 4 bases, with 5 bases of the junction left unmatched.

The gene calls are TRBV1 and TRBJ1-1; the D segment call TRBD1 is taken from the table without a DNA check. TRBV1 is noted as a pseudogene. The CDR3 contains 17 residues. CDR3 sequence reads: CTSSQEMTTVMNTEAFF. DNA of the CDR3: TGCACCAGCAGCCAAGAGATGACGACAGTTATGAACACTGAAGCTTTCTTT.

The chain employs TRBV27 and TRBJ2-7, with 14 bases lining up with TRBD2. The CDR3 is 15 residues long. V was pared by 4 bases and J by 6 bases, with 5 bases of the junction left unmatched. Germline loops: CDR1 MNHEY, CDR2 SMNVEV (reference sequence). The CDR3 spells CASSSGLAGVLEQYF. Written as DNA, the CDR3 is TGTGCCAGCAGTTCGGGACTAGCGGGAGTCCTCGAGCAGTACTTC.

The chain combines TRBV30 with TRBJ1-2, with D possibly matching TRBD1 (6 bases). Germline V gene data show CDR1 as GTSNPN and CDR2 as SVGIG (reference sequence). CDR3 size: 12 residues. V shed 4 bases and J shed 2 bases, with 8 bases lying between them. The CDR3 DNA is TGTGCCTGGAAGGGGGGGAACTATGGCTACACCTTC. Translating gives CAWKGGNYGYTF.

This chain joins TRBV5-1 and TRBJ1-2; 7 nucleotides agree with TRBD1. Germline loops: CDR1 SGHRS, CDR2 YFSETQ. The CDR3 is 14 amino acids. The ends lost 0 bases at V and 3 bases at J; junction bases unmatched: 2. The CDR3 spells CASSLGQGYYGYTF. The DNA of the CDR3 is TGCGCCAGCAGCTTGGGACAGGGCTACTATGGCTACACCTTC.

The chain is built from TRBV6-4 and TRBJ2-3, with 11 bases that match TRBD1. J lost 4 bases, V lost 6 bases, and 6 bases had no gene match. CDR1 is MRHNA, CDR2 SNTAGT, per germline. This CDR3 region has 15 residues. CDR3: CASSPRDRGSDTQYF. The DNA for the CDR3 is TGTGCCAGCAGCCCCCGGGACAGGGGGTCAGATACGCAGTATTTT.

This chain's CDR3 is CASSITAGNTIYF. The CDR3 region has the DNA TGTGCCAGTAGTATCACAGCTGGAAACACCATATATTTT. V usage is TRBV19 and J usage is TRBJ1-3, with no clear D. Trimming removed 3 bases at V and 2 bases at J, with 5 bases between. Germline CDR1 is LNHDA and CDR2 is SQIVND (reference sequence). The CDR3 covers 13 residues.

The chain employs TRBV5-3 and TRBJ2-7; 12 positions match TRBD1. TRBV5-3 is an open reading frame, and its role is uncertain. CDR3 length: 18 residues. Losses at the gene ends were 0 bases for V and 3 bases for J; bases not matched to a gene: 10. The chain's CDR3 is CARSLATLGTGGSYEQYF. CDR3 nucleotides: TGTGCCAGAAGCTTGGCTACCCTCGGGACAGGGGGCAGCTACGAGCAGTACTTC.

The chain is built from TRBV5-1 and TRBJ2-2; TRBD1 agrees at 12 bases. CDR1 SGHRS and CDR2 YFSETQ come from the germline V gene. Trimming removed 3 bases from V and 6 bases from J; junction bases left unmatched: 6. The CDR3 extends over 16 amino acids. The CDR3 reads CASSSVGTGGPGELFF. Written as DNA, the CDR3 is TGCGCCAGCAGCTCCGTAGGGACAGGGGGCCCCGGGGAGCTGTTTTTT.

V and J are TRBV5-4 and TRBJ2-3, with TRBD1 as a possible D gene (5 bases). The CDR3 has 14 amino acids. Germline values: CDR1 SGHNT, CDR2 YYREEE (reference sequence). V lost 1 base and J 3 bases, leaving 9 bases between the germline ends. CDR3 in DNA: TGTGCCAGCAGCTTGCTCGACAGTACAGATACGCAGTATTTT. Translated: CASSLLDSTDTQYF.

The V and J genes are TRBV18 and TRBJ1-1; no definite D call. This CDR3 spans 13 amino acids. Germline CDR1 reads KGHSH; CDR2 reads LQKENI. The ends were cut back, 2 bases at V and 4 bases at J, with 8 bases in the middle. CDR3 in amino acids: CASSPRSSTEAFF. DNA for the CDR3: TGTGCCAGCTCACCAAGGTCTAGCACTGAAGCTTTCTTT.

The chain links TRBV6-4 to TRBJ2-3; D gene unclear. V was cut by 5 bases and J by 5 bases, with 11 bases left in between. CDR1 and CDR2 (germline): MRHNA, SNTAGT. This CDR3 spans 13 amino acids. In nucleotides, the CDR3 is TGTGCCAGCAGTACTCTCCGAGGAGATACGCAGTATTTT. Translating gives CASSTLRGDTQYF.

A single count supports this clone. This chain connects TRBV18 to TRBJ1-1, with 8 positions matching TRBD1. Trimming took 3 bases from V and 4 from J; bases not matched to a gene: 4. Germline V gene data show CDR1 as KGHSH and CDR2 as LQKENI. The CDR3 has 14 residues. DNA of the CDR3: TGTGCCAGCTCACCCTACAGGGGGACCACTGAAGCTTTCTTT. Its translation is CASSPYRGTTEAFF. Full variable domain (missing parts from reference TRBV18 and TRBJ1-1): NAGVMQNPRHLVRRRGQEARLRCSPMKGHSHVYWYRQLPEEGLKFMVYLQKENIIDESGMPKERFSAEFPKEGPSILRIQQVVRGDSAAYFCASSPYRGTTEAFFGQGTRLTVV.

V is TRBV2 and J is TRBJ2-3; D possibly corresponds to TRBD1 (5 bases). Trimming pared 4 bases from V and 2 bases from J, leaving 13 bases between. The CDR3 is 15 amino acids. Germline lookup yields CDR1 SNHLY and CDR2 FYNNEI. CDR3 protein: CASSGQPVDTDTQYF. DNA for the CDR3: TGTGCCAGCAGTGGACAGCCTGTAGACACAGATACGCAGTATTTT.

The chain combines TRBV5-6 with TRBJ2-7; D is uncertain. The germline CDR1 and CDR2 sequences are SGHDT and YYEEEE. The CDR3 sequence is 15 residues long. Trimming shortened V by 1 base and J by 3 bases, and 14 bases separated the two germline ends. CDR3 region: CASSLRGVLFYEQYF. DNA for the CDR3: TGTGCCAGCAGCTTGCGAGGAGTCCTCTTCTACGAGCAGTACTTC.

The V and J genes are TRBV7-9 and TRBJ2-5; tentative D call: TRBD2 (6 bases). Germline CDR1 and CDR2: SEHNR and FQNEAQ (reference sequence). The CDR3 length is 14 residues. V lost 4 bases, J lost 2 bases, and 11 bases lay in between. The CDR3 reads CASSYPGLQETQYF. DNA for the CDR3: TGTGCCAGCAGCTACCCGGGACTTCAAGAGACCCAGTACTTC. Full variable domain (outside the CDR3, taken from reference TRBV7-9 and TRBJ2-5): DTGVSQNPRHKITKRGQNVTFRCDPISEHNRLYWYRQTLGQGPEFLTYFQNEAQLEKSRLLSDRFSAERPKGSFSTLEIQRTEQGDSAMYLCASSYPGLQETQYFGPGTRLLVL.

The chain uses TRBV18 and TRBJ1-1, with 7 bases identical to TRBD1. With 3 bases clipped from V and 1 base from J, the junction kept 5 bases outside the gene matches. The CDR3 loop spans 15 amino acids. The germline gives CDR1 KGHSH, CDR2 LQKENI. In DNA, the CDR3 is TGTGCCAGCTCACCCAGACAGGGAAGGAACACTGAAGCTTTCTTT. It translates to CASSPRQGRNTEAFF.

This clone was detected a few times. The CDR3 coding sequence is TGTGCCAGAGCCGACAACGGATGGGGGGATCACTACGAGCAGTACTTC. As protein: CARADNGWGDHYEQYF. The chain employs TRBV19 and TRBJ2-7; D might be TRBD2 (6 bases). CDR3 length: 16 amino acids. From germline, CDR1 is LNHDA and CDR2 SQIVND (reference sequence). With 9 bases removed from V and 3 bases from J, the gap between germline ends came to 24 bases.

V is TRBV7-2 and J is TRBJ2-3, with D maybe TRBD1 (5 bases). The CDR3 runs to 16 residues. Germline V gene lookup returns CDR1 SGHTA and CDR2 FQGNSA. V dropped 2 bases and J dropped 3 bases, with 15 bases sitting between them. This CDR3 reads CASSLRPGMLTDTQYF. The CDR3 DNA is TGTGCCAGCAGCTTAAGACCAGGGATGTTAACAGATACGCAGTATTTT.

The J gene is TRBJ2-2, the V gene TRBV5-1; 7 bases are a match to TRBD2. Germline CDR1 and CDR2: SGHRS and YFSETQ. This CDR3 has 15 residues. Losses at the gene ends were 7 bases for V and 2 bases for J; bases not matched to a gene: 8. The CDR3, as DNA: TGCGCCAGCCTATCGGGAGGCCGAAACACCGGGGAGCTGTTTTTT. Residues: CASLSGGRNTGELFF.